These T cell receptor beta chains were read from a single sample in a study of shared clonotypes between healthy human individuals. The method was immunoSEQ multiplex PCR; TCRdb's version includes in-frame clones alone and lacks a portion of them. There are around 980,000 clones in the sample; 75% to 80% occur only once, and roughly 0.62% lies in the top ten. The material sequenced was memory CD4+ T cells from PBMCs. The receptors come from a man between 18 and 35 years old in good health. Some clones in this sample may be carry-over from other donors' samples. CDR3s include the opening cysteine and the closing phenylalanine or tryptophan. A D gene is named only where the DNA matches it firmly. The listing skips clone size in some rows; elsewhere it reads once, few, many or a size class.

cdr3_aa,cdr3_nt,j_call,d_call,clone_size,v_call
CACWGQNEQFF,TGTGCCTGTTGGGGCCAAAATGAGCAGTTCTTC,TRBJ2-1,-,-,TRBV30
CASSETTDTQYF,TGTGCCAGCAGTGAAACGACAGATACGCAGTATTTT,TRBJ2-3,-,-,TRBV2
CASSERYEQYF,TGTGCCAGCAGTGAAAGATACGAGCAGTACTTC,TRBJ2-7,-,-,TRBV2
CASSPGSLGFRLNEQFF,TGTGCCAGCAGCCCCGGTTCCTTAGGTTTTCGGCTTAATGAGCAGTTCTTC,TRBJ2-1,-,-,TRBV7-9
CASSFGGLGVRAFF,TGTGCCAGCAGTTTTGGGGGGCTCGGGGTTCGGGCTTTCTTT,TRBJ1-1,-,-,TRBV28
CASSLGQYNTEAFF,TGCGCCAGCAGCTTGGGACAGTACAACACTGAAGCTTTCTTT,TRBJ1-1,TRBD1,-,TRBV7-9
CASSSWTATYEQYF,TGCGCCAGCAGCTCCTGGACAGCGACCTACGAGCAGTACTTC,TRBJ2-7,-,-,TRBV5-1
CASSGRDRGWTEAFF,TGTGCCAGCAGTGGCCGGGACAGGGGTTGGACTGAAGCTTTCTTT,TRBJ1-1,TRBD1,-,TRBV6-5
CASSHGQGRWTQYF,TGTGCCAGCAGCCACGGACAGGGGAGGTGGACCCAGTACTTC,TRBJ2-5,TRBD1,-,TRBV28
CASNMGTRNYGYTF,TGTGCCAGCAACATGGGGACAAGGAACTATGGCTACACCTTC,TRBJ1-2,-,many,TRBV9
CASSPPGGGGGYTF,TGTGCCAGCAGCCCCCCCGGCGGAGGAGGGGGCTACACCTTC,TRBJ1-2,-,-,TRBV5-6
CASSQVSKMGLAGGPYEQYF,TGCGCCAGCAGTCAAGTTTCAAAAATGGGACTAGCGGGAGGGCCCTACGAGCAGTACTTC,TRBJ2-7,TRBD2,once,TRBV23-1
CASSTSNPSYNEQFF,TGTGCCAGCAGTACCTCAAACCCCTCCTACAATGAGCAGTTCTTC,TRBJ2-1,-,-,TRBV27
CASSSGTSGIDTQYF,TGTGCCAGCAGTTCAGGGACTAGCGGGATCGATACGCAGTATTTT,TRBJ2-3,TRBD2,-,TRBV28
CASSIDGGTSSALAKNIQYF,TGTGCCAGTAGTATAGATGGGGGGACTAGCAGCGCACTAGCCAAAAACATTCAGTACTTC,TRBJ2-4,TRBD2,-,TRBV19
CATKTTSGAYEQYF,TGCGCCACCAAGACCACTAGCGGGGCCTACGAGCAGTACTTC,TRBJ2-7,TRBD2,-,TRBV5-1
CASSLIPQGARNTEAFF,TGTGCCAGCAGCTTAATCCCACAGGGGGCTCGGAACACTGAAGCTTTCTTT,TRBJ1-1,TRBD1,-,TRBV11-3
CASSSWQSKERNTEAFF,TGTGCCAGCAGCTCCTGGCAGTCAAAGGAGAGGAACACTGAAGCTTTCTTT,TRBJ1-1,-,few,TRBV9
CASSLVPDRGQETQYF,TGCGCCAGCAGCTTGGTGCCGGACAGGGGACAAGAGACCCAGTACTTC,TRBJ2-5,TRBD1,-,TRBV5-1
CASKGGFLNQPQHF,TGTGCCAGCAAAGGGGGGTTCCTCAATCAGCCCCAGCATTTT,TRBJ1-5,-,-,TRBV2
CAISDGSNQPQHF,TGTGCCATATCGGACGGTAGCAATCAGCCCCAGCATTTT,TRBJ1-5,-,-,TRBV10-3
CAISDNRLPYGYTF,TGTGCCATCAGTGACAACAGGCTCCCCTATGGCTACACCTTC,TRBJ1-2,-,-,TRBV10-3
CASSTSGSSYNEQFF,TGTGCCAGCAGCACTAGCGGTAGCTCCTACAATGAGCAGTTCTTC,TRBJ2-1,TRBD2,-,TRBV9
CASTRGGTSNQPQHF,TGTGCCAGCACCCGGGGGGGGACTAGCAATCAGCCCCAGCATTTT,TRBJ1-5,-,-,TRBV7-8
CASSMEPGQGGETQYF,TGCGCCAGCAGCATGGAACCGGGACAGGGAGGAGAGACCCAGTACTTC,TRBJ2-5,TRBD1,-,TRBV5-1
CASSPGLAREADTQYF,TGTGCCAGCAGCCCGGGACTAGCAAGGGAAGCAGATACGCAGTATTTT,TRBJ2-3,TRBD2,-,TRBV7-2
CASSHLGATNEKLFF,TGCGCCAGCAGCCATTTAGGTGCAACTAATGAAAAACTGTTTTTT,TRBJ1-4,-,-,TRBV4-1
CASSLQGFGTDTQYF,TGTGCCAGCAGCTTACAGGGGTTTGGGACAGATACGCAGTATTTT,TRBJ2-3,-,-,TRBV7-9
CASKGGAASNQPQHF,TGTGCCAGCAAAGGAGGGGCGGCGAGCAATCAGCCCCAGCATTTT,TRBJ1-5,-,-,TRBV27
CASSFTGPGTDTQYF,TGTGCCAGCAGTTTTACAGGGCCTGGCACAGATACGCAGTATTTT,TRBJ2-3,-,few,TRBV25-1
CASSGEQGLPYNSPLHF,TGTGCCAGCAGTGGAGAGCAGGGACTACCTTATAATTCACCCCTCCACTTT,TRBJ1-6,-,-,TRBV2
CASSERADHLEAFF,TGTGCCAGCAGTGAAAGGGCAGACCACCTTGAAGCTTTCTTT,TRBJ1-1,-,-,TRBV2
CAWSPRGSTLHTQYF,TGTGCCTGGAGTCCCCGAGGGAGCACTCTACATACGCAGTATTTT,TRBJ2-3,-,-,TRBV30
CASSAPPSGPTDTQYF,TGTGCCAGCAGCGCCCCCCCTAGCGGACCTACAGATACGCAGTATTTT,TRBJ2-3,TRBD2,-,TRBV7-2
CASSRGLAVNSEQFF,TGTGCCAGCAGCCGTGGGCTAGCGGTGAACAGTGAGCAGTTCTTC,TRBJ2-1,TRBD2,-,TRBV7-2
CASSRGGLALYEQYF,TGCGCCAGCAGCCGGGGGGGACTAGCGCTGTACGAGCAGTACTTC,TRBJ2-7,TRBD2,-,TRBV5-1
CASSTSGNSYEQYF,TGTGCCAGCTCCACTAGCGGCAACTCCTACGAGCAGTACTTC,TRBJ2-7,TRBD2,-,TRBV6-6
CASSLALAGAEQYF,TGCGCCAGCAGCTTGGCGCTAGCGGGAGCCGAGCAGTACTTC,TRBJ2-7,TRBD2,-,TRBV5-1
CASTKGRGRHTNATDTQYF,TGTGCCAGTACCAAAGGTCGTGGGAGACACACCAATGCCACAGATACGCAGTATTTT,TRBJ2-3,-,-,TRBV19
CASSLQGTDTQYF,TGTGCCAGCAGCCTACAGGGTACAGATACGCAGTATTTT,TRBJ2-3,-,-,TRBV7-9
CASSQEVGDRSYEQYF,TGCGCCAGCAGCCAGGAAGTGGGGGACAGGAGCTACGAGCAGTACTTC,TRBJ2-7,TRBD1,once,TRBV4-1
CASSQENLPGAEDTQYF,TGCGCCAGCAGCCAAGAAAACCTGCCCGGGGCCGAGGATACGCAGTATTTT,TRBJ2-3,-,-,TRBV4-1
CSVERAVGAYEQYF,TGCAGCGTTGAACGGGCAGTGGGGGCCTACGAGCAGTACTTC,TRBJ2-7,-,-,TRBV29-1
CASSGSSGANVLTF,TGTGCCAGCAGCGGCAGCTCTGGGGCCAACGTCCTGACTTTC,TRBJ2-6,-,many,TRBV2
CASSLSLAGTGELFF,TGCGCCAGCAGCTTGTCCCTAGCGGGCACCGGGGAGCTGTTTTTT,TRBJ2-2,TRBD2,-,TRBV5-1
CASSFQSTDTQYF,TGCGCCAGCAGCTTTCAGAGCACAGATACGCAGTATTTT,TRBJ2-3,-,many,TRBV5-1
CASSLSPSGGNEQFF,TGTGCCAGCAGCTTGAGCCCTTCAGGGGGCAATGAGCAGTTCTTC,TRBJ2-1,TRBD1,-,TRBV5-6
CASSLLATLQETQYF,TGTGCCAGCTCGTTGCTAGCGACCCTACAAGAGACCCAGTACTTC,TRBJ2-5,-,-,TRBV18
CASSLKREGSYNEQFF,TGTGCCAGCAGCCTAAAGCGGGAGGGATCCTACAATGAGCAGTTCTTC,TRBJ2-1,TRBD2,-,TRBV7-3
CASSLTRGSGGTEAFF,TGCGCCAGCAGCCTTACGAGGGGCTCAGGCGGAACTGAAGCTTTCTTT,TRBJ1-1,-,-,TRBV4-1
CASSFSGGQSTQYF,TGTGCCAGTAGTTTTTCGGGCGGCCAAAGTACGCAGTATTTT,TRBJ2-3,-,-,TRBV19
CASRPGLAGGRELFF,TGTGCCAGCAGACCCGGACTAGCGGGGGGGCGGGAGCTGTTTTTT,TRBJ2-2,TRBD2,-,TRBV6-5
CASTLAGGNNEQFF,TGCGCCAGCACCCTAGCGGGAGGGAACAATGAGCAGTTCTTC,TRBJ2-1,TRBD2,-,TRBV5-1
CASSLSRDRASYEQYF,TGTGCCAGCAGTTTATCTAGGGACAGGGCCTCCTACGAGCAGTACTTC,TRBJ2-7,TRBD1,once,TRBV27
CASSSPGGKGGVGYNEQFF,TGTGCCAGCAGCTCACCTGGGGGGAAAGGGGGAGTCGGCTACAATGAGCAGTTCTTC,TRBJ2-1,-,-,TRBV9
CASSFTRGSYEQYF,TGTGCCAGCAGCTTCACCCGGGGGTCCTACGAGCAGTACTTC,TRBJ2-7,-,-,TRBV7-2
CASRNTAGPPGGTEAFF,TGTGCCAGCAGGAATACCGCCGGGCCCCCGGGAGGTACTGAAGCTTTCTTT,TRBJ1-1,-,many,TRBV27